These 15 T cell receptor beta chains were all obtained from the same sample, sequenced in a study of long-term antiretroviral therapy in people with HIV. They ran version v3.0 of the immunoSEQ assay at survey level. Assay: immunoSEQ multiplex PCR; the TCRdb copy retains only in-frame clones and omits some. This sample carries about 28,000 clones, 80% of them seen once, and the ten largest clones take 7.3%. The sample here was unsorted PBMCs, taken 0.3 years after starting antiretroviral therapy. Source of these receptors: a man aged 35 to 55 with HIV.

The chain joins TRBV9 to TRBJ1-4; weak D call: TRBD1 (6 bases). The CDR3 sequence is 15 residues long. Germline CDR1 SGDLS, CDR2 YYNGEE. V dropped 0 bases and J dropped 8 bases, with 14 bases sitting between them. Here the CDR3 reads CASSVETGEWEKLFF. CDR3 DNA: TGTGCCAGCAGCGTAGAGACAGGAGAATGGGAAAAACTGTTTTTT.

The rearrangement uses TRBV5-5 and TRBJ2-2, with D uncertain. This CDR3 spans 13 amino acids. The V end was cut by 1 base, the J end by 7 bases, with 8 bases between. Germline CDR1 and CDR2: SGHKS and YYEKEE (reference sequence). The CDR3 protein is CASSLSVSGELFF. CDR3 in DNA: TGTGCCAGCAGCTTGTCGGTTAGCGGGGAGCTGTTTTTT. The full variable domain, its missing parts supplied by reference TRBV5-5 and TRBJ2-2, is DAGVTQSPTHLIKTRGQQVTLRCSPISGHKSVSWYQQVLGQGPQFIFQYYEKEERGRGNFPDRFSARQFPNYSSELNVNALLLGDSALYLCASSLSVSGELFFGEGSRLTVL.

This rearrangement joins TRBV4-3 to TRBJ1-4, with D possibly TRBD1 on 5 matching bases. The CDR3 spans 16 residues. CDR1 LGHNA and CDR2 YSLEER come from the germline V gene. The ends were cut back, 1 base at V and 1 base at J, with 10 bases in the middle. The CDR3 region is CASSQAPGGTNEKLFF. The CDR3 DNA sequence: TGCGCCAGCAGCCAAGCTCCCGGGGGAACTAATGAAAAACTGTTTTTT.

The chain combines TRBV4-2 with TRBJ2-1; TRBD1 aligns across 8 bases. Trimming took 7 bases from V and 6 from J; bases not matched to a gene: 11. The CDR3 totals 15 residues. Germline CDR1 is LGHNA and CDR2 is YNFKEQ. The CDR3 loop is CASTRGQGRSNEQFF. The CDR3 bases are TGTGCCAGCACCCGTGGACAGGGTAGGAGCAATGAGCAGTTCTTC.

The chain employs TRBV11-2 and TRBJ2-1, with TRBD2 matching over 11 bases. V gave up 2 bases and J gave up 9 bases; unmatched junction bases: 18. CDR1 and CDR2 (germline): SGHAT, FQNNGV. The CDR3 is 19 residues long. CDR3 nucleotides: TGTGCCAGCAGCTTAAAGTCCGGAATAGCGGGAGGGCCGGGTGGTGAGCAGTTCTTC. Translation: CASSLKSGIAGGPGGEQFF.

This CDR3 is CASSVNTGLETQYF. In DNA form, the CDR3 reads TGTGCCAGCAGCGTTAACACCGGGCTGGAGACCCAGTACTTC. This chain joins TRBV9 and TRBJ2-5; D gene unclear. Germline V gene sequence: CDR1 SGDLS, CDR2 YYNGEE. Trimming shortened V by 2 bases and J by 5 bases, and 13 bases separated the two germline ends. CDR3 length equals 14 residues.

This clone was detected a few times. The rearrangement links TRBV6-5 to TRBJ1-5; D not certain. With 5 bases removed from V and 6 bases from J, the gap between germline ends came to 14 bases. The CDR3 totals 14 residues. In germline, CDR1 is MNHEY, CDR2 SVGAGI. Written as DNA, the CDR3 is TGTGCCAGCAGTCGAACACGTTGGGGTCAGCCCCAGCATTTT. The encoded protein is CASSRTRWGQPQHF.

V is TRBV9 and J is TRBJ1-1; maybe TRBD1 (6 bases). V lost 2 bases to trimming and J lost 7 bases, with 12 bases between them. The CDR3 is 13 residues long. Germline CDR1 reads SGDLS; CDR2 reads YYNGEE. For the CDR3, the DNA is TGTGCCAGCAGCGTGCCCGGACAGCGTGAAGCTTTCTTT. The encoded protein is CASSVPGQREAFF.

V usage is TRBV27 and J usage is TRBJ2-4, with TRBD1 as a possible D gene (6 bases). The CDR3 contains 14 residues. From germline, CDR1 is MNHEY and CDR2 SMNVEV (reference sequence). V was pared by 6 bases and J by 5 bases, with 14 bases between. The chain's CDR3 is CASRGQGPQNIQYF. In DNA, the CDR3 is TGTGCCAGCAGGGGTCAGGGGCCACAAAACATTCAGTACTTC.

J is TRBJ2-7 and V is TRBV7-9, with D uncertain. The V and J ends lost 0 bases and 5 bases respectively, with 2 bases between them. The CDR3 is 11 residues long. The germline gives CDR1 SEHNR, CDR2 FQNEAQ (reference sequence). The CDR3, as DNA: TGTGCCAGCAGCTTAGCGGACGAGCAGTACTTC. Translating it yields CASSLADEQYF.

The CDR3 protein is CASSVGGLAGAGQYF. The CDR3 DNA reads TGTGCCAGCAGCGTAGGGGGACTAGCGGGGGCCGGGCAGTACTTC. The V and J genes are TRBV9 and TRBJ2-7; 14 bases fit TRBD2. This CDR3 region has 15 residues. Germline CDR1 reads SGDLS; CDR2 reads YYNGEE. J was trimmed by 9 bases and V by 0 bases; bases with no gene match: 5.

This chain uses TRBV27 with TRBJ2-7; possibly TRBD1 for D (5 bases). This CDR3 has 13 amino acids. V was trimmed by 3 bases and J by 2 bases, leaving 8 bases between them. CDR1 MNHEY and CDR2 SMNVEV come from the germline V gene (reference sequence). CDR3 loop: CASSFSQAYEQYF. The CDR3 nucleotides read TGTGCCAGCAGTTTCTCACAGGCCTACGAGCAGTACTTC.

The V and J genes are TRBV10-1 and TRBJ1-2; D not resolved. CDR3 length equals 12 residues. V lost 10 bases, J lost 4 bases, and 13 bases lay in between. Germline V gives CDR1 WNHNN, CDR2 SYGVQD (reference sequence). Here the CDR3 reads CATSLPGYGYTF. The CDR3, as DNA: TGCGCCACCTCTCTCCCGGGCTATGGCTACACCTTC.

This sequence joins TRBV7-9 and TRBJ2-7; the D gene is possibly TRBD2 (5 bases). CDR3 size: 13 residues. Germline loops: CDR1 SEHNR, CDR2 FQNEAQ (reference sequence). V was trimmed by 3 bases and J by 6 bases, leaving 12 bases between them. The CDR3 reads CASSLHQAGEQYF. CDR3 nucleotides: TGTGCCAGCAGCTTGCATCAGGCGGGCGAGCAGTACTTC. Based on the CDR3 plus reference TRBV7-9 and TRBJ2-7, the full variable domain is DTGVSQNPRHKITKRGQNVTFRCDPISEHNRLYWYRQTLGQGPEFLTYFQNEAQLEKSRLLSDRFSAERPKGSFSTLEIQRTEQGDSAMYLCASSLHQAGEQYFGPGTRLTVT.

For the CDR3, the DNA is TGTGCCAGCAGCTGGGACTATTCCTACGAGCAGTACTTC. It yields the protein CASSWDYSYEQYF. V gene TRBV7-8 combines with J gene TRBJ2-7; 7 nucleotides match TRBD2. J was trimmed by 1 base and V by 4 bases; bases with no gene match: 1. The germline CDR1 and CDR2 sequences are SGHVS and FQNEAQ. The CDR3 has 13 residues.